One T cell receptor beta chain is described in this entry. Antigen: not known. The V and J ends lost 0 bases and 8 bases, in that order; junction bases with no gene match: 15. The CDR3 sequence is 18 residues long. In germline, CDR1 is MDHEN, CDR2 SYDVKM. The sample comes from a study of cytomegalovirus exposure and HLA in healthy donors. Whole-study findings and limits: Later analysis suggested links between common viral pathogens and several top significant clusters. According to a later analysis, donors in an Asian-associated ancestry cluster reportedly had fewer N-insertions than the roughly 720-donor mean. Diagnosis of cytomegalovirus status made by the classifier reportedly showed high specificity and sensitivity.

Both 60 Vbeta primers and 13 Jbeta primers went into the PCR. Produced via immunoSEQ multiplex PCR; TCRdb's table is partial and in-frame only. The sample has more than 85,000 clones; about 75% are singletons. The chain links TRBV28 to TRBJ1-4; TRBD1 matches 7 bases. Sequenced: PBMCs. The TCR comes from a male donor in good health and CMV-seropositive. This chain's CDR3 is CASSLWNLLQGSDEKLFF. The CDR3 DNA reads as TGTGCCAGCAGTTTATGGAACCTCTTACAGGGGTCAGACGAAAAACTGTTTTTT.